This T cell receptor (beta chain) appears in the sequencing data of a study of CD8+ T cells in alopecia areata. Peripheral blood and lesional scalp punch biopsies came from alopecia areata patients. Sorting separated CD4+ and CD8+ T cells out of PBMCs. RNA, once extracted, was reverse transcribed into cDNA for use as the sequencing template. Assay: immunoSEQ multiplex PCR; the TCRdb copy retains only in-frame clones and omits some. Of over 150,000 clones listed, around 63% are singletons. A note on this clone: Its antigen is not identified.

Study results and limitations: Across lesional scalp, and particularly alopecia totalis/universalis, clonality surpassed that of normal scalp.

The length of the CDR3 is 13 residues. V lost 3 bases and J 7 bases, leaving 13 bases between the germline ends. The germline CDR1 and CDR2 sequences are SQVTM and ANQGSEA. The sequencing used CD4+ T cells sorted from blood, collected at week 0. The receptor's source is a human donor with alopecia areata. This chain connects TRBV29-1 to TRBJ1-5, with D unresolved. CDR3 nucleotides: TGCAGCGTTGACGAGGGCGGAGGGCAGCCCCAGCATTTT. This translates into CSVDEGGGQPQHF.